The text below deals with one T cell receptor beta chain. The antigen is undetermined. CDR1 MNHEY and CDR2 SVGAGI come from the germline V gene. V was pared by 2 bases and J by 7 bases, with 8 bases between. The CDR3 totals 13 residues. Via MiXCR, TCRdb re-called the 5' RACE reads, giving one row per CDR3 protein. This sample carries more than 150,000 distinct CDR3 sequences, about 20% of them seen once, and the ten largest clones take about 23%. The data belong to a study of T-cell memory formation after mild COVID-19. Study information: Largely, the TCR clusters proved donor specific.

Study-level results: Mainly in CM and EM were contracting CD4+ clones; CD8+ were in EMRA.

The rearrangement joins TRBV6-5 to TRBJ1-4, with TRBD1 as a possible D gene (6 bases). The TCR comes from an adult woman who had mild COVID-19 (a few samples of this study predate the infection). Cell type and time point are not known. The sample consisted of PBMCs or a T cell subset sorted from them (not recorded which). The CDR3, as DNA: TGTGCCAGCAGTTACGGAGGGGGTGAAAAACTGTTTTTT. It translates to CASSYGGGEKLFF.